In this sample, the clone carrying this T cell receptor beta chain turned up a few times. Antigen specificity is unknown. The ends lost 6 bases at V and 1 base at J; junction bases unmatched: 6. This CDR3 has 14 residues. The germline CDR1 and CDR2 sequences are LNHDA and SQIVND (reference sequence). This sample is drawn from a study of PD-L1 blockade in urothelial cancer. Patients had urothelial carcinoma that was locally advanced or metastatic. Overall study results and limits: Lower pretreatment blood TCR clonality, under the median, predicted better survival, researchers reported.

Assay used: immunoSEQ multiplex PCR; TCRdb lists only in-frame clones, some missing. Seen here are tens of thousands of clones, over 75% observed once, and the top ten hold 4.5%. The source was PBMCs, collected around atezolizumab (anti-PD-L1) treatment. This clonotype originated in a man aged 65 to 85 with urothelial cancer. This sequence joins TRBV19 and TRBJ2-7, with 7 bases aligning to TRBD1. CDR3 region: CASRPRQGSYEQYF. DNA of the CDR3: TGTGCCAGTAGGCCCCGACAGGGTTCCTACGAGCAGTACTTC.